This T cell receptor beta chain emerged from a study of Graves' ophthalmopathy and Graves' hyperthyroidism (dated by TCRdb to the late 2010s). Looking at the study overall: Peripheral blood was collected before any treatment was given, at the time of initial diagnosis. TCR beta repertoire signatures were used to distinguish Graves' ophthalmopathy from Graves' hyperthyroidism and to predict progression to ophthalmopathy. In total, 135 blood samples were TCR-sequenced: 43 ophthalmopathy, about 75 hyperthyroidism and some 17 hyperthyroidism-to-ophthalmopathy patients. A discovery set of 100 patients (around 44 ophthalmopathy, approximately 58 stable hyperthyroidism) was enrolled to explore V-J signatures distinguishing ophthalmopathy from hyperthyroidism. An independent validation cohort was composed of fewer than 20 hyperthyroidism patients and 17 patients who later progressed from hyperthyroidism to ophthalmopathy. In roughly six hyperthyroidism patients, the T-cell repertoires found in thyroid tissue were compared with those found in blood. Once sampling was done, hyperthyroidism patients were given methimazole at a starting dose of 30 mg daily, while ophthalmopathy patients were given high-dose intravenous methylprednisolone. The roughly 90 discovery patients were divided at random into training and test sets in a 7:3 ratio. The investigation overall reported the following: No statistical method was used to predetermine the sample size, and group allocation was not hidden from the investigators. Among expanded thyroid clonotypes with frequency above 0.001, most also showed up in blood, which suggests that blood repertoires may reflect the thyroid immune response. In validation, the model predicted ophthalmopathy progression with 55% to 71% sensitivity and 72% to 80% specificity; 12 predicted patients were CT-confirmed with GO in a median of about 7.1 months. The 13-signature model separated ophthalmopathy from stable hyperthyroidism with approximately 90% sensitivity and almost 84% specificity in cross-validation, and 80%/75% in the test set.

TCR beta CDR3 regions were amplified from RNA transcripts for repertoire sequencing. The first round of RT-PCR was done with HTBI primers and the Qiagen OneStep RT-PCR kit, and was followed by a second round of multiplex PCR, then size selection and purification. Libraries were sequenced on an Illumina HiSeq2000 using paired-end 100 bp reads. The original methods were these. SOAPnuke was used to process the reads, removing any read that contained adapters or uncalled bases, had a mean Phred below 15, or lacked an exact match to the constant primer or identifier. COPE v1.2.5 was used to merge high-quality paired reads. Clonotypes were defined as unique nucleotide sequences and were aligned to IMGT TRB V, D and J references using MiTCR v1.1. The analysis was limited to V-J combinations with a frequency above 0.0001, which together covered approximately 99% of the repertoires. For each V-J combination, a TCR clonal expansion and chaos score was defined as F50 clonal expansion divided by the chaos observed in the TCRdist matrix. Welch's t-statistics and random forest were used to reduce features to more than ten V-J combinations, which were fed into a naive Bayes classifier. The Morisita-Horn index was used to measure how similar the thyroid and blood repertoires were. TCRdb ran its own pipeline on the public reads, namely fastp trimming at Q25 and MiXCR clone calling, and kept in-frame beta chains. Each entry is one CDR3 protein sequence, shown with its most common DNA and genes. TCRdb's processing, not the authors' own work, is the source of the V and J calls. In all, the sample holds roughly 500,000 distinct CDR3 sequences, and about an eighth of those were seen once. The top ten clones comprise 8% to 10% of the sample.

A word on this clonotype: Its recognized antigen is unknown. No much larger clone is present one base from it, and per-base qualities are unavailable.

Including the terminal cysteine and phenylalanine, the CDR3 comprises 15 residues. Just CDR3 DNA is preserved here, 45 bases in frame from base 1. The germline V gene yields MNHEY for CDR1 and SVGEGT for CDR2. V is cut by 7 bases and J by 5 bases, and the space between the germline ends is 17 bases. Patients with ophthalmopathy had moderately to severely active disease, with a Clinical Activity Score of 3 or more, a NOSPECS grade of 4 or more, and a disease duration of less than 3 months. Patients with other autoimmune diseases, uncontrolled infections, pregnancy or lactation were excluded. Diagnosis was based on clinical symptoms, serum thyroxine, TRAb, thyroid ultrasound and orbital computed tomography. PBMCs were isolated from more than 8 ml of fresh peripheral blood by Ficoll-Paque density gradient centrifugation. Trizol reagent was used to extract the total RNA, and its quality was then checked on an Agilent 2100 Bioanalyzer.

The sequence came from a woman under 40 with Graves' ophthalmopathy. Donor details come from another sample of the same person, matched by shared clones. Here the chain combines TRBV6-2 or TRBV6-3 and TRBJ2-2; the D gene is perhaps TRBD1 or TRBD2, as each covers 5 bases. Sequencing input: blood. CDR3 reads: CASNGAEPGTGELFF. The sequenced DNA: TGTGCCAGCAACGGGGCTGAGCCCGGGACCGGGGAGCTGTTTTTT.